Below are 23 T cell receptor beta chains sequenced from a single sample in a study of blood T cells in healthy people across ages. Using a J-beta primer mix together with a sample-barcoded 5' primer, a second PCR was run for roughly 6 to 12 cycles. TCRdb used MiXCR to reprocess the 5' RACE reads, holding one entry per CDR3 protein. The table has fewer than 2 million distinct CDR3 sequences, about 39% seen once. The sequenced sample consisted of blood. These receptors all stem from a human donor in good health.

CDR3 sequence: CASSRNGELGGYTF. CDR3 DNA sequence: TGCGCCAGCAGCCGTAACGGTGAATTGGGGGGCTACACCTTC. The chain combines TRBV4-3 with TRBJ1-2; D gene uncertain. V lost 4 bases and J lost 8, with 17 bases in between. The germline V gene has CDR1 LGHNA and CDR2 YSLEER. There are 14 residues in the CDR3.

The chain couples TRBV7-9 to TRBJ2-1, with D perhaps matching TRBD1 (6 bases). This CDR3 has 15 amino acids. CDR1 SEHNR and CDR2 FQNEAQ come from the germline V gene (reference sequence). Trimming stripped 7 bases from V and 7 bases from J, with 20 bases between. The CDR3 region is CASTINPGHKNEQFF. For the CDR3, the DNA is TGTGCCAGCACCATAAACCCGGGACACAAAAATGAGCAGTTCTTC.

The rearrangement links TRBV6-2 or TRBV6-3 to TRBJ1-6, with D tentatively TRBD1 (5 bases). The CDR3 consists of 13 residues. CDR1 and CDR2 (germline): MNHEY, SVGEGT. The ends were cut back, 4 bases at V and 10 bases at J, with 11 bases in the middle. In DNA form, the CDR3 reads TGTGCCAGCAGTTCCCTCGGGGGATCACCCCTCCACTTT. It specifies CASSSLGGSPLHF.

The table lists this clonotype with a few counts. This chain joins TRBV7-2 and TRBJ2-7; 8 nucleotides match TRBD1. With 3 bases clipped from V and 3 bases from J, the junction kept 7 bases outside the gene matches. The CDR3 extends over 15 amino acids. Per germline, CDR1 SGHTA and CDR2 FQGNSA. Written as DNA, the CDR3 is TGTGCCAGCAGCTTTACAGGGGGGCCTTTCTACGAGCAGTACTTC. This gives the protein CASSFTGGPFYEQYF. Complete variable domain (other parts from reference TRBV7-2 and TRBJ2-7): GAGVSQSPSNKVTEKGKDVELRCDPISGHTALYWYRQSLGQGLEFLIYFQGNSAPDKSGLPSDRFSAERTGGSVSTLTIQRTQQEDSAVYLCASSFTGGPFYEQYFGPGTRLTVT.

Points on this clonotype: The junction shows a germline mismatch at one end, possibly a read error. This sequence joins TRBV25-1 and TRBJ1-5, with 9 nucleotides matching TRBD1. The CDR3 sequence is 14 residues long. Germline V gene sequence: CDR1 MGHDK, CDR2 SYGVNS. The CDR3, as DNA: TGTGCCAGCAGTAGGGGACAGGGCAATCGGCCCCAGCATTTT. The encoded protein is CASSRGQGNRPQHF.

This chain links TRBV5-1 with TRBJ2-3, with D possibly being TRBD2 (7 bases). The germline V and J ends were trimmed by 7 bases and 4 bases, with 22 bases remaining between them. The CDR3 spans 16 residues. CDR1 is SGHRS, CDR2 YFSETQ, per germline. CDR3 DNA: TGCGCCAGCGGCTCCACCGGAAGGGGGGGCGCAGATACGCAGTATTTT. It yields the protein CASGSTGRGGADTQYF.

The chain joins TRBV29-1 to TRBJ2-4, with 7 bases matching TRBD1. Trimming cost V 7 bases and J 13 bases; bases outside gene matches: 19. From germline, CDR1 is SQVTM and CDR2 ANQGSEA. This CDR3 has 14 amino acids. DNA for the CDR3: TGCAGCGCGTCCCTCAGGGACAGCCGCTACGGGCAGTACTTC. Encoded protein: CSASLRDSRYGQYF.

This chain uses TRBV29-1 with TRBJ2-4, with TRBD2 matching over 7 bases. The better agreement between TRBJ2-5 and the DNA end casts doubt on the J call. Germline assignment: CDR1 SQVTM and CDR2 ANQGSEA. The CDR3 is made up of 11 amino acids. CDR3 protein: CSVEPGGTQYF. Here the CDR3 DNA reads TGCAGCGTTGAGCCGGGGGGGACCCAGTACTTC.

The sample holds one count of this clonotype. The conserved closing phenylalanine or tryptophan is absent in this CDR3, likely reflecting a read error. The chain joins TRBV20-1 to TRBJ2-3; possibly TRBD2 for D (5 bases). The CDR3 has 15 residues. V was cut by 6 bases and J by 2 bases, with 18 bases left in between. CDR1 is DFQATT and CDR2 is SNEGSKA in the germline V gene (reference sequence). CDR3 protein: CSARTGGYSTDTQYC. The CDR3 DNA reads TGCAGTGCGCGAACTGGCGGGTACTCCACAGATACGCAGTATTGT.

The V gene is TRBV29-1, the J gene TRBJ2-1; 7 positions agree with TRBD2. CDR1 is SQVTM and CDR2 is ANQGSEA in the germline V gene. Unmatched junction bases numbered 7, after V lost 8 bases and J lost 6 bases. The CDR3 runs 12 residues. This CDR3 is CSFRREGNEQFF. CDR3 nucleotides: TGCAGCTTCAGGAGGGAGGGCAATGAGCAGTTCTTC.

The chain employs TRBV7-9 and TRBJ1-2; D might be TRBD1 (5 bases). V lost 5 bases and J lost 0, with 16 bases in between. Germline V gives CDR1 SEHNR, CDR2 FQNEAQ (reference sequence). The CDR3 has 16 residues. The CDR3 protein is CASSPISTAPNYGYTF. The CDR3 DNA follows: TGTGCCAGCAGCCCGATATCGACAGCTCCTAACTATGGCTACACCTTC.

This clonotype was observed a handful of times. The genes are TRBV12-3 or TRBV12-4 and TRBJ2-7; no clear D. This CDR3 contains 13 residues. V was shortened by 5 bases and J by 3 bases, with 11 bases between the two germline ends. CDR3 coding DNA: TGTGCCAGCAGTAAGGTCCGGGTCTACGAGCAGTACTTC. Protein product: CASSKVRVYEQYF.

The rearrangement joins TRBV14 to TRBJ1-6, with 8 bases identical to TRBD1. With V trimmed by 1 base and J by 0 bases, 8 bases remained unmatched. This CDR3 has 19 amino acids. From germline, CDR1 is SGHDN and CDR2 FVKESK. For the CDR3, the DNA is TGTGCCAGCAGCCAAGGGGCCGGACAGGGTTTCTCCTATAATTCACCCCTCCACTTT. Amino acid sequence: CASSQGAGQGFSYNSPLHF.

This clonotype has just a few counts. The V gene is TRBV20-1, the J gene TRBJ1-5, with D possibly matching TRBD1 (6 bases). CDR1 and CDR2 from the germline V gene are DFQATT and SNEGSKA (reference sequence). Trimming cost V 2 bases and J 0 bases, with 14 bases left between them. This CDR3 contains 16 residues. CDR3 DNA sequence: TGCAGTGCTAGACCTTGGACAGACTCTAGCAATCAGCCCCAGCATTTT. Its translation is CSARPWTDSSNQPQHF.

This clonotype was detected many times. The chain recombines TRBV4-3 with TRBJ2-7; D assignment may be TRBD1 or TRBD2 (5 bases each). CDR1 LGHNA and CDR2 YSLEER come from the germline V gene. V was trimmed by 0 bases and J by 2 bases, leaving 14 bases between them. The CDR3 consists of 16 residues. The CDR3 protein is CASSQDKRLGAYEQYF. DNA for the CDR3: TGCGCCAGCAGCCAAGACAAACGCCTGGGGGCCTACGAGCAGTACTTC.

The chain combines TRBV20-1 with TRBJ1-2; a possible D gene is TRBD1 (6 bases). This CDR3 contains 10 residues. V was clipped by 5 bases and J by 8 bases, with 9 bases between them. In germline, CDR1 is DFQATT, CDR2 SNEGSKA (reference sequence). The CDR3 sequence is CSAGQWGYTF. DNA of the CDR3: TGCAGTGCTGGACAGTGGGGCTACACCTTC.

The chain joins TRBV6-5 to TRBJ2-5; D unresolved. CDR1 and CDR2 from the germline V gene are MNHEY and SVGAGI. V was pared by 5 bases and J by 3 bases, with 10 bases between. CDR3 length equals 13 residues. Here the CDR3 reads CASSRSFEETQYF. The CDR3 nucleotides read TGTGCCAGCAGTAGGAGTTTTGAAGAGACCCAGTACTTC.

This clonotype turned up a few times. The chain recombines TRBV5-1 with TRBJ1-4; D ambiguous. This CDR3 is 14 amino acids long. The germline V gene has CDR1 SGHRS and CDR2 YFSETQ. V lost 4 bases and J 0 bases, leaving 7 bases between the germline ends. CDR3 bases: TGCGCCAGCAGCCCCTACCCAACTAATGAAAAACTGTTTTTT. Translating it yields CASSPYPTNEKLFF.

The sample holds a few counts of this clonotype. CDR3 DNA sequence: TGTGCCAGCAGTTCCCGACTAGCAAGGGCACAAGAGACCCAGTACTTC. It is translated as CASSSRLARAQETQYF. V and J are TRBV27 and TRBJ2-5, with 7 positions matching TRBD2. Unmatched junction bases numbered 10, after V lost 4 bases and J lost 2 bases. The CDR3 contains 16 residues. Looked up from germline, CDR1 is MNHEY and CDR2 is SMNVEV (reference sequence).

The J gene is TRBJ2-5, the V gene TRBV4-3, with 10 bases matching TRBD2. The J call may not be correct, given that the DNA end is closer to TRBJ2-7. CDR1 is LGHNA, CDR2 YSLEER, per germline. The CDR3 has 15 amino acids. The CDR3 loop is CASSQEQRGGLEQYF. CDR3 coding DNA: TGCGCCAGCAGCCAAGAGCAGCGGGGGGGGCTCGAGCAGTACTTC.

The V gene is TRBV6-5, the J gene TRBJ1-1; no firm D call. The V gene's germline CDR1 is MNHEY and CDR2 SVGAGI. The CDR3 is 15 residues long. Trimming pared 2 bases from V and 10 bases from J, leaving 20 bases between. The CDR3 reads CASSYRAVGPWGAFF. CDR3 bases: TGTGCCAGCAGTTACAGGGCAGTTGGACCCTGGGGAGCTTTCTTT.

Of note for this clonotype: At one of its ends the junction is not consistent with the germline gene, which may arise from a read error. This CDR3 is CGVGGSLDTQYF. The DNA for the CDR3 is TGCGGCGTTGGAGGGTCGCTAGATACGCAGTATTTT. The chain carries TRBV29-1 and TRBJ2-3; perhaps TRBD2 as D (6 bases). The CDR3 spans 12 residues. Germline V CDR1 and CDR2: SQVTM, ANQGSEA.

This clonotype showed up just once. The V call is TRBV3-1, the J call TRBJ2-1; no definite D call. CDR3 length: 15 amino acids. Germline V gene lookup returns CDR1 LGHDT and CDR2 YNNKEL (reference sequence). V was trimmed by 0 bases and J by 6 bases, leaving 12 bases between them. CDR3 DNA: TGTGCCAGCAGCCAAGATTGGGCGAGAGGCAATGAGCAGTTCTTC. Amino acids: CASSQDWARGNEQFF.